This T cell receptor (beta chain) was recovered during a study of blood T cell repertoires in COVID-19. Study-level background: COVID-19 samples collected from the United States, Italy and Spain covered acute and convalescent phases. Nucleic acid was either cDNA or gDNA, and it came from T cells, B-cell-depleted T cells, or PBMCs.

Source study methods: Estimation of nucleated cell counts relied on the amplification of reference gene primers. Generated by immunoSEQ multiplex PCR, the TCRdb table keeps only in-frame clones and is missing some. V, J and clone size derive from that table, while D and trimming were established from the DNA sequence. Altogether under 110,000 clones are present, less than 85% being singletons, with the ten largest covering around 14%. Germline V gives CDR1 SGHKS, CDR2 YYEKEE (reference sequence). V was pared by 1 base and J by 5 bases, with 13 bases between. This CDR3 contains 16 residues. At least ten counts were recorded for this clone.

The sequenced sample consisted of peripheral blood. The chain employs TRBV5-5 and TRBJ1-6; possibly TRBD1 for D (5 bases). The TCR comes from a woman aged 55-69 years with acute or convalescent COVID-19. The CDR3 is CASSLRMRTNNSPLHF. DNA for the CDR3: TGTGCCAGCAGCTTGAGGATGAGGACAAATAATTCACCCCTCCACTTT.